This T cell receptor beta chain was identified in a study of PD-1 blockade in classical Hodgkin lymphoma (dated by TCRdb to 2018 to 2021). About the study as a whole: Nivolumab dosing was 3 mg/kg intravenously every 2 weeks, continuing until either disease progression or unacceptable toxicity. To define a peripheral blood immune signature of response to PD-1 blockade in classical Hodgkin lymphoma, the study combined TCR beta sequencing with CyTOF.

What this sample's time point label stands for: cycle 4 day 1 (C4D1), after more than five weeks of nivolumab. Every trial patient had relapsed following autologous stem cell transplantation, and prior brentuximab vedotin exposure was what differed among cohorts A, B and C. The trial cohort included 45 to 65 patients with relapsed/refractory classical Hodgkin lymphoma, and each patient had a best overall response of complete response, partial response or progressive disease. Single-agent nivolumab was administered to trial patients in the multi-cohort phase II CheckMate 205 trial. An independent review committee assessed best overall response by applying the 2007 International Working Group response criteria. Trial PBMCs were collected just before the start of nivolumab (C1D1) and during therapy at cycle 2 day 1 and cycle 4 day 1. Peripheral blood was collected in 8 mL Vacutainer Cell Preparation Tubes, from which PBMCs were isolated by centrifugation and then cryopreserved.

Genomic DNA was isolated using the Qiagen DNeasy kit from unsorted PBMCs as well as from negatively selected CD4+ and CD8+ fractions. Using primers that anneal to V and J segments, immunoSEQ multiplex PCR amplified the TCR beta CDR3 regions. A synthetic immune receptor repertoire was used to minimize amplification bias, and any remaining bias was removed computationally after sequencing. Per the authors' processing: Repertoire diversity was quantified as the Shannon entropy index using custom Python scripts. Unsorted, CD4+ and CD8+ repertoires were analyzed separately, except in combined analyses where CD4+ and CD8+ sequences were merged in silico. Clonal expansion was defined as a frequency increase of at least 2-fold after treatment compared with C1D1, and clones undetected at baseline were assigned a pseudocount of 0.5. Singleton clones were defined as clones with 0 or 1 copy at C1D1, and non-singleton clones were defined as clones with 2 or more copies. Clones expanded in unsorted samples were labelled as CD4+, CD8+ or unknown by matching protein sequences in sorted samples from the same patient. Wilcoxon tests on paired samples were used to test diversity changes from C1D1 to C4D1. TCRdb holds this immuneACCESS table with in-frame rearrangements only. Some clones are missing; in checked studies, unresolved V genes explain under half, and the rest has no known cause. From that table come the V and J calls and clone size; the DNA was used to work out D and trimming. For this sample there are 7,300 or so clones; 70% to 85% appear just once. The top ten clonotypes cover just under 30% of the sample.

The paper's findings and limits, for the study overall: Patients starting nivolumab less than 1 year after ASCT had lower diversity and were excluded from later analyses to avoid confounding by immune reconstitution. Baseline diversity similar to that of newly diagnosed patients was observed in trial patients achieving complete response, whereas significantly lower diversity was observed in partial responders and progressors. The study covered only a single clinical trial cohort, and the causes of the repertoire differences, possibly disease activity or prior therapy, were still not defined. Baseline TCR diversity was reported as lower in newly diagnosed patients than in healthy donors, and lower still in relapsed/refractory patients. CD4+ but not CD8+ TCR diversity rose significantly by C4D1 (p=0.0027 vs p=0.16), most apparent in complete responders (p=0.02).

Note on this clone: The clone's antigen remains unknown. No qualities accompany the bases; no much larger clone lies one base away.

The CDR3 covers 16 residues, taking in both the cysteine and the phenylalanine. This entry keeps only the CDR3 DNA: 48 bases, framed from base 1. This receptor was identified in a human donor with classical Hodgkin lymphoma. Sequencing was performed on peripheral blood mononuclear cells (PBMCs), taken before the fourth cycle of nivolumab. The rearrangement combines TRBV21-1 with TRBJ2-1; TRBD1 reflects the table's D call only, with no check against the DNA. TRBV21-1 is a known pseudogene. The DNA sequence follows: TGTGCCAGCAGCAAAGGGGGCTGGGGACAGGCCAATGAGCAGTTCTTC. This translates into CASSKGGWGQANEQFF.